What follows is one T cell receptor (beta chain) and its context. This clone was seen a single time. No antigen is known for it. Base qualities were left out, and no much larger clone turns up one base away. Resting on one read, the evidence is weak. None of the patients had been given any treatment before thyroid surgery. Using T-cell receptor beta sequencing, the researchers looked back retrospectively at clinical samples from patients, gathered between about 2011 and 2018. CDR1 DFQATT and CDR2 SNEGSKA are derived from the germline V gene (reference sequence). Trimming takes 3 bases from V and 0 bases from J, and the germline ends sit 12 bases apart. Inclusive of the bounding cysteine and phenylalanine, the CDR3 is 14 residues long. The CDR3 DNA has 42 bases and is translated from base 1. This entry is derived from a study of metastatic and nonmetastatic thyroid tumors (dated by TCRdb to the early 2020s). Regarding the complete study: Repertoires from peripheral blood and from tumor or nodule tissue samples of malignant and benign thyroid patients were compared. Broader findings and caveats from the paper: In both blood and tumor samples, malignant tumors were reported to have significantly higher TCR beta diversity than benign nodules.

Libraries were made using PCR. Sequencer: Illumina HiSeq 4000. High-throughput sequencing was used to profile the TCR beta-chain CDR3 region of each patient. In the original analysis: Drawing on CDR3 differences between clinicopathological groups, the researchers built a classifier meant to tell apart patients with distant-metastatic papillary thyroid cancer. The Shannon index was used to assess repertoire diversity, and the Morisita-Horn index was used to assess tumor-blood repertoire similarity. Clones were called with MiXCR by TCRdb after fastp trimmed the public reads at Q25, and only in-frame beta chains were retained. None of the V and J calls come from the authors' own analysis; TCRdb made them. The sample yields around 26,000 clones; approximately 15% were counted once. The ten largest clones represent 3.3% of the sample.

The sequence derives from a female donor with papillary thyroid cancer or a benign thyroid nodule (not recorded which). Some clones in this sample may be carry-over from other donors' samples. The rearranged segments are TRBV20-1 and TRBJ2-7, with no confident D gene call. The specimen sequenced was blood. Read as DNA, the sequence is TGCAGTGCTAGCTCTCGCATTTTCTCCTACGAGCAGTACTTC. This translates into CSASSRIFSYEQYF.